The sequence of this TCR beta chain was determined in a study of cytomegalovirus exposure and HLA in healthy donors. Background on the study: The platform used for the 120 validation repertoires matched that of the approximately 670 first-cohort repertoires, a later analysis reported.

To note about this clone: The target antigen is unknown.

Findings and limits, study-wide: Specificity of three CMV-associated chains for CMV antigens was verified in vitro. Many donors shared some public TCRs, even though most TCR sequences were rare. A subsequent analysis found that TCR clusters from the first cohort also tended to co-occur in the 120 or so validation repertoires, with approximately 95% of cluster scores above 0.

CDR1 is MDHEN and CDR2 is SYDVKM in the germline V gene. Deletions cut 4 bases from V and 1 base from J, with 25 bases between. CDR3 length: 19 residues. This table comes from immunoSEQ multiplex PCR, and its TCRdb copy is limited to in-frame clones, with some not included. The repertoire holds around 150,000 clones, with roughly 92% as singletons. The chain combines TRBV28 with TRBJ1-2, with a weak D call TRBD1 (5 bases). The receptor's source is a man younger than 35 in good health and CMV-seronegative. The sample taken for sequencing was PBMCs. DNA of the CDR3: TGTGCCAGCAGTTCCCCAGACAGCGAATTCGGGCTATTTAACTATGGCTACACCTTC. As protein: CASSSPDSEFGLFNYGYTF.